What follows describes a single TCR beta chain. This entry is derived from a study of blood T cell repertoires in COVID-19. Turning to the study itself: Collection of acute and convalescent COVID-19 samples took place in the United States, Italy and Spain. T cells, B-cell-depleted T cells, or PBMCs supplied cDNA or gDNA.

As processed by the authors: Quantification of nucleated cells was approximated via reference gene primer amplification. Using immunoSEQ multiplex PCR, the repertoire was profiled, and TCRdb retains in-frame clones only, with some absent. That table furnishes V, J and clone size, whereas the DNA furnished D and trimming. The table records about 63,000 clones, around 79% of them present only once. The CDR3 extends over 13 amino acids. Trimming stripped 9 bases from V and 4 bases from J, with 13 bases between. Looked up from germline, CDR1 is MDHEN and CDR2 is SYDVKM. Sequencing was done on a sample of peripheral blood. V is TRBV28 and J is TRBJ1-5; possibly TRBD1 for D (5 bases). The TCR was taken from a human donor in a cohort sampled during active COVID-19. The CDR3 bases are TGTGCCAGTTCAGGGATGGCAAATCAGCCCCAGCATTTT. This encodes CASSGMANQPQHF.